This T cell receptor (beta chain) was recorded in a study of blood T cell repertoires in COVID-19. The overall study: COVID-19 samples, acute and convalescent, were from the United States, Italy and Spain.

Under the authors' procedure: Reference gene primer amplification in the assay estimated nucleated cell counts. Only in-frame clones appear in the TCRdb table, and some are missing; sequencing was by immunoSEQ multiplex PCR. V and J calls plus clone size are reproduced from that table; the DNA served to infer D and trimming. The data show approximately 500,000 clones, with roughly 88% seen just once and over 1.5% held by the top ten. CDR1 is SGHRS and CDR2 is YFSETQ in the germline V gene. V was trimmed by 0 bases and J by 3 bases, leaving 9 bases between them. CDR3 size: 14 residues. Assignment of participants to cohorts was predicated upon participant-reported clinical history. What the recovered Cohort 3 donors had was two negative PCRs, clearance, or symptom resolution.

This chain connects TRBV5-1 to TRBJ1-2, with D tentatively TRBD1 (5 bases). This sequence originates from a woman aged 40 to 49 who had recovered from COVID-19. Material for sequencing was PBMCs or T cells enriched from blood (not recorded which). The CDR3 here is CASSLVDRDYGYTF. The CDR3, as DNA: TGCGCCAGCAGCTTGGTAGACAGAGACTATGGCTACACCTTC.